This TCR beta chain was captured by sequencing in a study of blood T cell repertoires in COVID-19. Study background: T cells, B-cell-depleted T cells, or PBMCs provided the cDNA or gDNA that served as material.

Measured with immunoSEQ multiplex PCR; TCRdb has only the in-frame clones, and not every one. Of around 250,000 clones in the sample, approximately 91% were seen once. This sequence originates from a woman between 40 and 55 years old who had recovered from COVID-19. The sample consisted of peripheral blood.

The CDR3 DNA reads TGTGCCTGGAGTTTAGCGGGAGGGTGGGATGAGCAGTTCTTC. As protein: CAWSLAGGWDEQFF. The chain recombines TRBV30 with TRBJ2-1, with TRBD2 identical over 11 bases. CDR3 length equals 14 residues. Per the germline V gene, CDR1 is GTSNPN and CDR2 is SVGIG (reference sequence). V trimming: 2 bases; J trimming: 8 bases; junction bases outside the gene matches: 5.